Below, one T cell receptor (beta chain) is given with its context. What it binds is not known. Germline CDR1 GTSNPN, CDR2 SVGIG (reference sequence). V was cut by 4 bases and J by 1 base, with 15 bases left in between. This CDR3 comprises 15 residues. Treatment in this sample: oral pan-JAK inhibitor, 5-10 mg twice daily. Sampling of alopecia areata patients yielded lesional scalp punch biopsies as well as peripheral blood. TCR sequencing used cDNA made by reverse transcription of extracted RNA. Only in-frame clones appear in the TCRdb table, and some are missing; sequencing was by immunoSEQ multiplex PCR. The data show roughly 210,000 clones, around two fifths seen once. This entry is derived from a study of CD8+ T cells in alopecia areata. About the research overall: It was oral tofacitinib, at 5 to 10 mg twice daily, that treated patients received. Overall study results and limits: For patients receiving tofacitinib, scalp clonality and expanded CD8+ clones among the top 100 significantly decreased.

This clonotype was obtained from a human donor with alopecia areata. The chain links TRBV30 to TRBJ2-3, with D maybe TRBD2 (5 bases). The sample here was CD4+ T cells sorted from blood, taken at roughly week 38, from a patient treated with tofacitinib. CDR3 coding DNA: TGTGCCTGGATGAGGGATTGGGCAGGCACAGATACGCAGTATTTT. It codes for CAWMRDWAGTDTQYF.